What follows describes a single T cell receptor (beta chain). Its antigen remains undetermined. Base quality data are lacking; no much larger clone is found one base away. Including cysteine and phenylalanine, the CDR3 has 13 amino acids. CDR3 DNA is the only sequence kept; it has 39 bases, read in frame from the first base. CDR1 and CDR2 are drawn from the germline V gene (reference sequence): PRHDT, FYEKMQ. Unmatched junction bases come to 4, with V trimmed by 4 bases and J by 4 bases. This specimen belongs to a study of OX40 agonist ivuxolimab in advanced cancers. In terms of the full investigation: Ivuxolimab was an agonistic, fully human IgG2 monoclonal antibody directed against OX40 (CD134), a costimulatory receptor. The monotherapy dose-escalation portion (N ≈ 57 patients) of the phase I ivuxolimab trial is reported in the paper. Among the roughly 52 dose-escalation patients, about 20 had hepatocellular carcinoma, approximately 15 melanoma, 9 renal cell carcinoma and 9 head and neck cancer. Prior anti-PD-1, anti-PD-L1 or anti-CTLA-4 therapy was permitted, and approximately 42% of dose-escalation patients had received checkpoint inhibitors. Peripheral TCRbeta sequencing was intended to test whether TCR sequence diversity was altered and clonal T-cell expansion was caused by ivuxolimab. A male proportion of approximately 83% and a mean age of about 60 years, ranging from about 23 to 90, were recorded for the dose-escalation cohort. Intravenous ivuxolimab was administered to patients every 2 weeks at six dose levels: 0.01, 0.1, 0.3, 1.5, 3 and 10 mg/kg. Three dose-escalation patients achieved partial responses, one with hepatocellular carcinoma and two with cutaneous melanoma.

For sequencing of the TCRbeta CDR3 region, genomic DNA was extracted from the sorted cells. TCRbeta CDR3 regions were sequenced using the immunoSEQ Assay. Drawn from immuneACCESS, this table holds only the in-frame rearrangements with V and J called that TCRdb kept. Clones are partly lost; checked studies trace under half to an unresolved V gene and leave the rest unexplained. Here the sample has roughly 77,000 clones; 81% occur a single time. Of the sample, roughly 4.5% falls within the top ten clones. The full study reports these points: The antigen specificity of the clonally expanded peripheral T cells was not determined. Partial responders in the 0.1-3.0 mg/kg groups had among the lowest normalized peripheral clonal expansion, especially among CD8+ T cells. After ivuxolimab, expanded clones were on average more numerous among CD8+ T cells than among CD4+ T cells. Low levels of normalized T-cell clonal expansion were also seen in some patients who did not respond. Clonal expansion of both CD4+ and CD8+ blood T cells was observed from baseline to week 6 at doses 0.1 to 3.0 mg/kg.

The trial excluded patients who had a history of autoimmune disease or who were on systemic immunosuppression. In every dose cohort, peripheral blood was drawn for TCR sequencing at baseline, cycle 4 day 1, and cycle 7 day 1. Samples were obtained from an open-label, multicenter, first-in-human phase I dose-escalation trial of ivuxolimab. The trial enrolled adults with locally advanced or metastatic head and neck squamous cell, hepatocellular, melanoma or renal cell carcinoma. Before TCR sequencing, CD4+ and CD8+ T cells were separately sorted from peripheral blood. The sequencing used CD4+ or CD8+ T cells sorted from blood, collected in a trial of the OX40 agonist ivuxolimab. The receptor comes from an adult with an advanced solid tumor such as melanoma, head and neck, liver or kidney cancer. The chain is encoded by TRBV13 joined to TRBJ2-7, with 7 bases aligning to TRBD2. The base sequence is TGTGCCAGCAGCTCGTACGGGGGGTACGAGCAGTACTTC. Its protein reads: CASSSYGGYEQYF.